This TCR beta chain was recovered during a study of T cell responses to AZD1222 COVID-19 vaccine. The method was immunoSEQ multiplex PCR; TCRdb's version includes in-frame clones alone and lacks a portion of them. The sample carries some 120,000 clones, 75% to 95% recorded once. CDR1 is LNHDA, CDR2 SQIVND, per germline (reference sequence). This CDR3 has 14 amino acids. V lost 5 bases, J lost 0 bases, and 8 bases lay in between. General study findings and limits: Spike-specific TCR breadth and depth grew following two AZD1222 doses.

This clone has a handful of counts. Its antigen is undetermined. This receptor was taken from an adult in good health. The starting material was peripheral blood, obtained on day 0 of AZD1222 vaccination. The gene calls are TRBV19 and TRBJ1-3, with D possibly matching TRBD1 (5 bases). CDR3 amino acids: CASSSRDSGNTIYF. CDR3 DNA: TGTGCCAGTAGTTCCAGGGACTCTGGAAACACCATATATTTT.